This T cell receptor beta chain came from a study of cytomegalovirus exposure and HLA in healthy donors. The study, taken as a whole, reports: The investigators catalogued 150 to 200 TCR beta chains as cytomegalovirus-associated. Specificity of three CMV-associated chains for CMV antigens was verified in vitro. Subsequent analysis showed first-cohort TCR clusters tending to co-occur in 95 to 150 validation repertoires.

The protocol was immunoSEQ multiplex PCR, while the TCRdb copy is restricted to in-frame clones and leaves out a portion. The sample has roughly 250,000 clones, about 86% seen once. On this clone: Its specificity is unknown.

The donors were part of the 120-subject validation cohort, which stood apart from the roughly 670-subject first cohort. The CDR3 sequence is 16 residues long. V lost 5 bases and J lost 0; bases outside the gene matches: 6. Per germline, CDR1 LNHDA and CDR2 SQIVND (reference sequence). The chain uses TRBV19 and TRBJ2-1; 8 bases map to TRBD2. Input material: PBMCs. The receptor was isolated from a woman under 40 in good health and CMV-seropositive. The CDR3 DNA sequence: TGTGCCAGTAGTCCCTTAGCGGGGAGCTCCTACAATGAGCAGTTCTTC. Its protein product is CASSPLAGSSYNEQFF.